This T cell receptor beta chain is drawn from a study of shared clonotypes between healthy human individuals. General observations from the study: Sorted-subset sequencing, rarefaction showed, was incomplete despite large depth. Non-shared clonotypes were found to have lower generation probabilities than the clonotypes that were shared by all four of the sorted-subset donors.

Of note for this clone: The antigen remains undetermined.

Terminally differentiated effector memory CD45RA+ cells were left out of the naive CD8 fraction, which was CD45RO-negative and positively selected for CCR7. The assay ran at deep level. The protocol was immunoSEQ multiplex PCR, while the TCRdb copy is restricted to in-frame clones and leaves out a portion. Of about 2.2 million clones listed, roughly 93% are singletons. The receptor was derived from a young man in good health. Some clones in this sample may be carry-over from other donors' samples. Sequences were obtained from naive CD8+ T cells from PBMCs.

CDR3 sequence: CASSVGLEGTQYF. The CDR3, as DNA: TGTGCCAGCAGCGTAGGGCTAGAGGGGACCCAGTACTTC. This sequence joins TRBV9 and TRBJ2-5; D might be TRBD2 (5 bases). CDR1 and CDR2 (germline): SGDLS, YYNGEE. This CDR3 region has 13 residues. Trimming removed 0 bases at V and 7 bases at J, with 10 bases between.